This TCR beta chain was recorded in a study of cytomegalovirus exposure and HLA in healthy donors. The overall study: Per a later analysis, the approximately 700 first-cohort and about 120 validation repertoires shared one platform.

The repertoire was sequenced with immunoSEQ multiplex PCR; TCRdb's copy has only in-frame clones and lacks some. The sample contains 120,000 to 150,000 clones, about 86% of which appear only once. Trimming took 3 bases from V and 0 from J, leaving 14 bases between them. CDR1 is SQVTM and CDR2 is ANQGSEA in the germline V gene. CDR3 size: 15 residues. Among the approximately 110 subjects of the validation cohort, separate from the roughly 670-subject first cohort, were the donors. The sample was PBMCs. This chain connects TRBV29-1 to TRBJ1-2; D is ambiguous. The TCR was taken from a woman under 30 in good health and CMV-seropositive. CDR3 sequence: CSVDGLAGANYGYTF. In nucleotides, the CDR3 is TGCAGCGTTGACGGACTAGCGGGAGCTAACTATGGCTACACCTTC. The complete variable domain, with remaining parts taken from reference TRBV29-1 and TRBJ1-2, reads SAVISQKPSRDICQRGTSLTIQCQVDSQVTMMFWYRQQPGQSLTLIATANQGSEATYESGFVIDKFPISRPNLTFSTLTVSNMSPEDSSIYLCSVDGLAGANYGYTFGSGTRLTVV.